The text below deals with one T cell receptor beta chain. Its target is not known. This sample's treatment: oral pan-JAK inhibitor, 5-10 mg twice daily. The data were taken from a study of CD8+ T cells in alopecia areata. Study overall: Treatment ran 6 to 18 months, with 6 months of follow-up afterward. The study's findings and limits: For lesional scalp, especially alopecia totalis/universalis, clonality was higher than in normal scalp. Tofacitinib did not eliminate many expanded lesional clones from scalp or blood.

Extraction and reverse transcription of RNA yielded cDNA as the sequencing template. Profiling relied on immunoSEQ multiplex PCR, and the TCRdb table lists in-frame clones only, not all of them. The sample yields some 200,000 clones, around 60% seen once. CDR1 and CDR2 from the germline V gene are PRHDT and FYEKMQ (reference sequence). The CDR3 runs to 14 residues. The germline V and J ends were trimmed by 4 bases and 4 bases, with 13 bases remaining between them. The rearrangement joins TRBV13 to TRBJ2-5; D not certain. The sequences come from CD8+ T cells sorted from blood, collected at week 24, from a patient treated with tofacitinib. This clonotype was obtained from a human donor with alopecia areata. This chain's CDR3 is CASSSVPTGETQYF. DNA for the CDR3: TGTGCCAGCAGCTCGGTCCCCACCGGAGAGACCCAGTACTTC.